One and the same sample provided the 30 T cell receptor beta chains below, sequenced in a study of shared clonotypes between healthy human individuals. The method was immunoSEQ multiplex PCR; TCRdb's version includes in-frame clones alone and lacks a portion of them. The sample holds about 1.1 million clones; 77% are singletons and the top ten take about 0.89%. Specimen: memory CD4+ T cells from PBMCs. Noted subset: CD45RA-negative fraction. These receptor sequences come from a young man in good health. Some clones in this sample may be carry-over from other donors' samples.

The rearrangement uses TRBV29-1 and TRBJ1-1, with D perhaps TRBD1 (6 bases). This CDR3 contains 14 residues. Germline values: CDR1 SQVTM, CDR2 ANQGSEA. Trimming took off 4 bases at V and 5 bases at J, with 17 bases between the two ends. CDR3 DNA sequence: TGCAGCGTTGGGCCCCGAGGGGGGGCGACTGAAGCTTTCTTT. It codes for CSVGPRGGATEAFF.

CDR3 DNA: TGTGCCAGCAGCTTAGTTTGGGACCAAGAGCAGTTCTTC. Amino acids: CASSLVWDQEQFF. V and J are TRBV7-2 and TRBJ2-1; D is tentatively TRBD1 or TRBD2 (5 bases each). Trimming took 1 base from V and 10 from J, leaving 11 bases between them. The CDR3 covers 13 residues. Germline V gene lookup returns CDR1 SGHTA and CDR2 FQGNSA.

V usage is TRBV4-1 and J usage is TRBJ2-7, with 12 bases identical to TRBD2. The CDR3 has 18 residues. Germline V gene data show CDR1 as MGHRA and CDR2 as YSYEKL. V gave up 1 base and J gave up 2 bases; unmatched junction bases: 9. CDR3 bases: TGCGCCAGCAGCCAAGGGCTAGCGGGAGGGCCATTGACCTACGAGCAGTACTTC. It yields the protein CASSQGLAGGPLTYEQYF.

This clone was picked up a small number of times. This sequence joins TRBV7-9 and TRBJ2-1, with 7 bases that match TRBD2. The CDR3 has 14 residues. Looked up from germline, CDR1 is SEHNR and CDR2 is FQNEAQ (reference sequence). Trimming removed 7 bases from V and 8 bases from J; junction bases left unmatched: 11. DNA for the CDR3: TGTGCCAGCACCTACGGGGCGGGAGCTGATGAGCAGTTCTTC. Translating it yields CASTYGAGADEQFF.

The rearrangement uses TRBV5-8 and TRBJ2-7, with D perhaps given as TRBD1 or TRBD2 (6 bases each). The CDR3 covers 15 residues. The germline CDR1 and CDR2 sequences are SGHTS and YDEGEE. The V end was cut by 2 bases, the J end by 6 bases, with 18 bases between. CDR3 nucleotide sequence: TGTGCCAGCAGCTTAGGGGGACTTCCGCTTCCCGAGCAGTACTTC. Its protein product is CASSLGGLPLPEQYF.

The CDR3 sequence is CASSLGGYAEAFF. The CDR3 DNA reads as TGTGCCAGCAGCTTAGGGGGGTACGCTGAAGCTTTCTTT. V gene TRBV7-8 combines with J gene TRBJ1-1; tentatively, D is TRBD1 (5 bases). This CDR3 region has 13 residues. Looked up from germline, CDR1 is SGHVS and CDR2 is FQNEAQ. V lost 1 base and J 6 bases, leaving 9 bases between the germline ends.

DNA for the CDR3: TGCGCCAGCAGCTTCGAGGGAGGGAACATTCAGTACTTC. Its translation: CASSFEGGNIQYF. This sequence joins TRBV5-1 and TRBJ2-4, with 7 bases fitting TRBD2. Germline values: CDR1 SGHRS, CDR2 YFSETQ. The CDR3 is 13 amino acids. The trim removed 2 bases at V and 7 bases at J, leaving 3 bases unmatched.

The chain recombines TRBV19 with TRBJ1-2; D gene ambiguous. The CDR3 runs 12 residues. The germline V gene has CDR1 LNHDA and CDR2 SQIVND (reference sequence). Trimming shortened V by 5 bases and J by 11 bases, and 15 bases separated the two germline ends. The CDR3 here is CASSSPGSGYTF. In nucleotides, the CDR3 is TGTGCCAGTAGTTCTCCCGGGTCCGGGTACACCTTC. The full variable domain, with the rest looked up from reference TRBV19 and TRBJ1-2, is DGGITQSPKYLFRKEGQNVTLSCEQNLNHDAMYWYRQDPGQGLRLIYYSQIVNDFQKGDIAEGYSVSREKKESFPLTVTSAQKNPTAFYLCASSSPGSGYTFGSGTRLTVV.

CDR3: CASSSSFLYTEAFF. CDR3 bases: TGTGCCAGCAGCTCTAGTTTTCTATACACTGAAGCTTTCTTT. The V and J genes are TRBV7-9 and TRBJ1-1; no clear D. The CDR3 consists of 14 residues. With 4 bases removed from V and 3 bases from J, the gap between germline ends came to 12 bases. Germline V CDR1 and CDR2: SEHNR, FQNEAQ (reference sequence). The complete variable domain, with remaining parts taken from reference TRBV7-9 and TRBJ1-1, reads DTGVSQNPRHKITKRGQNVTFRCDPISEHNRLYWYRQTLGQGPEFLTYFQNEAQLEKSRLLSDRFSAERPKGSFSTLEIQRTEQGDSAMYLCASSSSFLYTEAFFGQGTRLTVV.

J is TRBJ2-7 and V is TRBV28, with 10 bases fitting TRBD2. CDR3 length: 15 residues. Germline values: CDR1 MDHEN, CDR2 SYDVKM. The V and J ends lost 3 bases and 3 bases, in that order; junction bases with no gene match: 5. The CDR3 DNA is TGTGCCAGCAGTTTTGGGGCTAGCGGGAGCTACGAGCAGTACTTC. This gives the protein CASSFGASGSYEQYF.

This chain uses TRBV5-5 with TRBJ2-6; no firm D call. Germline V gene sequence: CDR1 SGHKS, CDR2 YYEKEE (reference sequence). V gave up 4 bases and J gave up 0 bases, with 14 bases separating them. This CDR3 has 17 amino acids. The CDR3 is CASSLPRAVSGANVLTF. The CDR3 coding sequence is TGTGCCAGCAGCCTACCTCGGGCGGTCTCTGGGGCCAACGTCCTGACTTTC.

This chain links TRBV2 with TRBJ2-5, with unresolved D. The CDR3 sequence is 15 residues long. The V end was cut by 3 bases, the J end by 4 bases, with 15 bases between. CDR1 SNHLY and CDR2 FYNNEI come from the germline V gene. As DNA, the CDR3 is TGTGCCAGCAGTGACAGTAGAGACTCAGGAGAGACCCAGTACTTC. Encoded protein: CASSDSRDSGETQYF. Variable domain in full (rest from reference TRBV2 and TRBJ2-5): EPEVTQTPSHQVTQMGQEVILRCVPISNHLYFYWYRQILGQKVEFLVSFYNNEISEKSEIFDDQFSVERPDGSNFTLKIRSTKLEDSAMYFCASSDSRDSGETQYFGPGTRLLVL.

V gene TRBV7-2 combines with J gene TRBJ1-1; D call uncertain. Per the germline V gene, CDR1 is SGHTA and CDR2 is FQGNSA. The CDR3 is made up of 13 amino acids. Trimming pared 5 bases from V and 5 bases from J, leaving 12 bases between. The CDR3 DNA reads TGTGCCAGCAGCCCGGCATTTCGGACTGAAGCTTTCTTT. This sequence encodes CASSPAFRTEAFF.

The chain uses TRBV5-1 and TRBJ1-3; 7 positions match TRBD1. V lost 5 bases and J lost 0; bases outside the gene matches: 20. Germline lookup yields CDR1 SGHRS and CDR2 YFSETQ. The CDR3 has 20 amino acids. The CDR3 sequence is CASRRGPDRAGGASGNTIYF. The CDR3 DNA sequence: TGCGCCAGCAGGCGAGGACCAGACAGGGCTGGCGGGGCCTCTGGAAACACCATATATTTT.

The rearrangement joins TRBV29-1 to TRBJ2-7, with 12 positions matching TRBD2. This CDR3 has 16 residues. V gave up 6 bases and J gave up 7 bases; unmatched junction bases: 16. The germline gives CDR1 SQVTM, CDR2 ANQGSEA. In DNA, the CDR3 is TGCAGCGTCGTTGAAGCTAGCGGGAGGGCCTGGTGGGAGCAGTACTTC. Its translation: CSVVEASGRAWWEQYF.

The chain combines TRBV6-6 with TRBJ1-2; D is undetermined. The V and J ends lost 6 bases and 8 bases respectively, with 22 bases between them. The germline CDR1 and CDR2 sequences are MNHNY and SVGAGI (reference sequence). This CDR3 contains 15 residues. CDR3 sequence: CASSPPGYGSSGYTF. In DNA, the CDR3 is TGTGCCAGCAGCCCCCCGGGGTATGGATCTAGCGGCTACACCTTC.

This clone occurred once. V and J are TRBV6-6 and TRBJ2-1; the match to TRBD2 covers 9 bases. Germline CDR1 is MNHNY and CDR2 is SVGAGI (reference sequence). With 7 bases clipped from V and 6 bases from J, the junction kept 7 bases outside the gene matches. The length of the CDR3 is 14 residues. The DNA for the CDR3 is TGTGCCAGCAACAGAGCGGGAGGAGGCAATGAGCAGTTCTTC. It codes for CASNRAGGGNEQFF.

This chain connects TRBV15 to TRBJ1-1; D gene unclear. This CDR3 comprises 15 residues. With 1 base removed from V and 1 base from J, the gap between germline ends came to 10 bases. In germline, CDR1 is LNHNV, CDR2 YYDKDF (reference sequence). This chain's CDR3 is CATSRARGRNTEAFF. In DNA, the CDR3 is TGTGCCACCAGCAGAGCTAGAGGACGGAACACTGAAGCTTTCTTT.

The rearrangement uses TRBV6-1 and TRBJ1-2; tentative D call: TRBD1 (5 bases). The length of the CDR3 is 18 residues. The germline V and J ends were trimmed by 3 bases and 6 bases, with 26 bases remaining between them. CDR1 MNHNS and CDR2 SASEGT come from the germline V gene. The CDR3, as DNA: TGTGCCAGCAGTGACCAACTCCGGGACCGCGGTTTTGGAGATGGCTACACCTTC. Translated: CASSDQLRDRGFGDGYTF.

The gene calls are TRBV2 and TRBJ2-1; D possibly corresponds to TRBD2 (6 bases). This CDR3 is built from 17 residues. Germline values: CDR1 SNHLY, CDR2 FYNNEI. Trimming took 1 base from V and 6 from J, leaving 19 bases between them. CDR3 protein: CASSEEGIGLRTNEQFF. Written as DNA, the CDR3 is TGTGCCAGCAGTGAAGAGGGTATTGGACTAAGGACCAATGAGCAGTTCTTC.

V is TRBV28 and J is TRBJ1-1, with D possibly being TRBD1 (6 bases). CDR1 is MDHEN and CDR2 is SYDVKM in the germline V gene. This CDR3 spans 12 amino acids. The CDR3 sequence: CASKGGVGEAFF. For the CDR3, the DNA is TGTGCATCAAAAGGGGGTGTAGGGGAAGCTTTCTTT.

V is TRBV7-9 and J is TRBJ2-5, with unresolved D. Trimming removed 10 bases at V and 10 bases at J, with 7 bases between. The CDR3 length is 8 residues. From germline, CDR1 is SEHNR and CDR2 FQNEAQ (reference sequence). Here the CDR3 DNA reads TGTGCCACTGGTAGCCAGTACTTC. Encoded protein: CATGSQYF.

The chain is built from TRBV30 and TRBJ2-7; 7 bases line up with TRBD1. Germline CDR1 and CDR2: GTSNPN and SVGIG (reference sequence). V dropped 5 bases and J dropped 6; count of bases not matched to a gene: 7. There are 12 residues in the CDR3. The CDR3 is CAWAETGLEQYF. In nucleotides, the CDR3 is TGTGCCTGGGCCGAGACAGGGCTCGAGCAGTACTTC.

A few counts support this clone. The rearrangement uses TRBV21-1 and TRBJ2-2; TRBD1, as called in the table, went unchecked against the DNA. TRBV21-1 is described as a pseudogene. This CDR3 spans 13 amino acids. The CDR3 sequence: CARTGANTGELFF. In DNA, the CDR3 is TGTGCCCGAACAGGGGCTAACACCGGGGAGCTGTTTTTT.

This rearrangement joins TRBV5-1 to TRBJ2-7; TRBD1 is a possible D gene (6 bases). Germline V gene sequence: CDR1 SGHRS, CDR2 YFSETQ. This CDR3 region has 13 residues. Deletions cut 2 bases from V and 5 bases from J, with 11 bases between. The CDR3 sequence: CASSLTGWDEQYF. CDR3 in DNA: TGCGCCAGCAGCTTAACAGGGTGGGACGAGCAGTACTTC.

This clone was detected only a few times. The chain employs TRBV29-1 and TRBJ2-1; D gene ambiguous. V lost 5 bases and J lost 3, with 14 bases in between. CDR3 length: 14 residues. From germline, CDR1 is SQVTM and CDR2 ANQGSEA. The DNA for the CDR3 is TGCAGCGTTTTCTCCCAGAGATTCTACAATGAGCAGTTCTTC. This translates into CSVFSQRFYNEQFF.

On this clone itself: This is likely an artifact of a read error, given a far larger clone one base away. The chain uses TRBV6-6 and TRBJ1-4; TRBD1 is a possible D gene (5 bases). Germline V gene sequence: CDR1 MNHNY, CDR2 SVGAGI (reference sequence). Trimming cost V 2 bases and J 8 bases, with 9 bases left between them. CDR3 length: 13 residues. CDR3 residues: CASSYRGEEKLFF. In nucleotides, the CDR3 is TGTGCCAGCAGTTACAGGGGAGAGGAAAAACTGTTTTTT.

The CDR3 coding sequence is TGCGCCAGCAGGACTAGCGGAAGCTCCTACAATGAGCAGTTCTTC. Residues: CASRTSGSSYNEQFF. This sequence joins TRBV5-1 and TRBJ2-1; 9 nucleotides match TRBD2. Germline assignment: CDR1 SGHRS and CDR2 YFSETQ. The CDR3 contains 15 residues. V shed 5 bases and J 0 bases; nucleotides not matched to a gene: 3.

The chain employs TRBV9 and TRBJ1-2; tentatively, D is TRBD1 (5 bases). CDR1 is SGDLS, CDR2 YYNGEE, per germline. The CDR3 consists of 13 residues. The ends were cut back, 4 bases at V and 7 bases at J, with 14 bases in the middle. The DNA for the CDR3 is TGTGCCAGCAGCACGACAGAGTCTGGTGGCTACACCTTC. Translated, it gives CASSTTESGGYTF. The variable domain in full, completed from reference TRBV9 and TRBJ1-2, reads DSGVTQTPKHLITATGQRVTLRCSPRSGDLSVYWYQQSLDQGLQFLIQYYNGEERAKGNILERFSAQQFPDLHSELNLSSLELGDSALYFCASSTTESGGYTFGSGTRLTVV.

This chain uses TRBV27 with TRBJ1-1, with a possible D match to TRBD1 (5 bases). Trimming took off 6 bases at V and 1 base at J, with 15 bases between the two ends. The CDR3 totals 15 residues. The germline V gene has CDR1 MNHEY and CDR2 SMNVEV (reference sequence). In nucleotides, the CDR3 is TGTGCCAGCAGCCTCAGGGAAGCGGGGAACACTGAAGCTTTCTTT. Its translation is CASSLREAGNTEAFF.